Below, one TCR beta chain is given with its context. Its antigen is not identified. Repertoires were generated with immunoSEQ multiplex PCR, while TCRdb's copy carries only in-frame clones and drops some. The sample holds about 200,000 clones; more than 80% are singletons and the top ten take 3.5% to 4%. This entry is derived from a study of T cell responses to AZD1222 COVID-19 vaccine. General observations from the study: There were mostly white British donors and more females than males, and clonal diversity was possibly underestimated. Breadth and depth of Spike-specific TCRs rose after two AZD1222 doses.

The CDR3 is made up of 14 amino acids. V gave up 5 bases and J gave up 1 base, with 12 bases separating them. In germline, CDR1 is SGHNT, CDR2 YENEEA. This chain connects TRBV11-3 to TRBJ2-7; a weak D match, TRBD2 (6 bases). The clonotype comes from an adult who received the MenACWY meningococcal vaccine as a control. Sequenced here: peripheral blood, sampled 28 days after the second dose of the MenACWY control vaccine. CDR3 nucleotides: TGTGCCAGCAGCCACGCGGGACCGTCCTACGAGCAGTACTTC. This sequence encodes CASSHAGPSYEQYF.